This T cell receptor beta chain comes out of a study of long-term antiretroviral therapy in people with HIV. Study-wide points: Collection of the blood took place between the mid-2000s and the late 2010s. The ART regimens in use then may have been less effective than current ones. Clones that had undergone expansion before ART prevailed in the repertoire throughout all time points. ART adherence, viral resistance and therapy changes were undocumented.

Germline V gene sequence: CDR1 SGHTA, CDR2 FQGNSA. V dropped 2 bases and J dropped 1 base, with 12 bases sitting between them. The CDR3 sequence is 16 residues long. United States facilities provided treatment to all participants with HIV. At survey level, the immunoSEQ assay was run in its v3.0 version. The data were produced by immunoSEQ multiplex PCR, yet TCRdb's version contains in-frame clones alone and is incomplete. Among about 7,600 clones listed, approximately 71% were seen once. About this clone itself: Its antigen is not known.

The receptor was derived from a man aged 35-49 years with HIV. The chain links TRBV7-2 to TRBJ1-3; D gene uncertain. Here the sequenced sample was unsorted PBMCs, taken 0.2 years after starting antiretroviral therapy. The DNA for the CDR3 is TGTGCCAGCAGCTTAATCGCGGCGCCATCTGGAAACACCATATATTTT. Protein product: CASSLIAAPSGNTIYF.